The 9 T cell receptor beta chains given below trace back to one sample, sequenced in a study of blood T cell repertoires in COVID-19. Profiled with immunoSEQ multiplex PCR; TCRdb holds only in-frame clones, not every one. This table has 100,000 to 150,000 clones, more than 75% appearing once. Sequencing was carried out using peripheral blood. The receptors come from a woman between 65 and 79 years old with COVID-19, enrolled during active disease.

The rearrangement joins TRBV28 to TRBJ2-7; 10 positions agree with TRBD2. CDR1 is MDHEN, CDR2 SYDVKM, per germline. The J segment lost 4 bases and the V segment lost 4 bases, leaving 4 bases of the junction unmatched. The CDR3 loop spans 14 amino acids. CDR3 sequence reads: CASSSPGLAYEQYF. In DNA form, the CDR3 reads TGTGCCAGCAGTTCTCCGGGACTAGCGTACGAGCAGTACTTC.

In its sample, this clone was seen once. The chain uses TRBV7-9 and TRBJ1-4, with 8 bases identical to TRBD1. V lost 5 bases and J lost 8; bases outside the gene matches: 10. The CDR3 covers 15 residues. From germline, CDR1 is SEHNR and CDR2 FQNEAQ (reference sequence). CDR3 in amino acids: CASSLQTGATEKLFF. The CDR3 DNA follows: TGTGCCAGCAGCCTACAGACAGGGGCGACGGAAAAACTGTTTTTT.

V usage is TRBV18 and J usage is TRBJ1-4; D gene uncertain. The CDR3 loop spans 15 amino acids. Trimming took off 3 bases at V and 5 bases at J, with 13 bases between the two ends. CDR1 is KGHSH, CDR2 LQKENI, per germline. The CDR3 reads CASSPHGELNEKLFF. The CDR3 coding sequence is TGTGCCAGCTCACCCCATGGAGAGTTGAATGAAAAACTGTTTTTT.

J is TRBJ1-1 and V is TRBV7-9; possible D gene TRBD1, 6 bases. Germline loops: CDR1 SEHNR, CDR2 FQNEAQ (reference sequence). The V gene lost 6 bases and the J gene lost 4 bases, with 18 bases spanning the gap. There are 15 residues in the CDR3. The CDR3 region is CASRTNTGIGTEAFF. The CDR3 DNA follows: TGTGCCAGCAGGACAAATACAGGGATCGGCACTGAAGCTTTCTTT.

V is TRBV1 and J is TRBJ2-5; TRBD2 is taken as the D call from the table, unchecked against the DNA. TRBV1 is shown as a pseudogene. This CDR3 contains 15 residues. In DNA form, the CDR3 reads TGCACCAGCAGCCACTTAGCGGGATCCCAAGAGACCCAGTACTTC. This encodes CTSSHLAGSQETQYF.

The chain carries TRBV6-1 and TRBJ2-3; D gene ambiguous. This CDR3 has 16 residues. Trimming shortened V by 0 bases and J by 0 bases, and 10 bases separated the two germline ends. Germline assignment: CDR1 MNHNS and CDR2 SASEGT. The CDR3 protein is CASSEALAASTDTQYF. CDR3 sequence (DNA): TGTGCCAGCAGTGAAGCGCTGGCGGCTAGCACAGATACGCAGTATTTT.

This chain joins TRBV2 and TRBJ2-5; the match to TRBD1 covers 7 bases. The V gene's germline CDR1 is SNHLY and CDR2 FYNNEI. V shed 6 bases and J 5 bases; nucleotides not matched to a gene: 6. The CDR3 extends over 13 amino acids. The CDR3 region is CASSPGGGETQYF. The CDR3 DNA is TGTGCCAGCAGCCCAGGGGGTGGGGAGACCCAGTACTTC.

The chain's CDR3 is CASSIGRLAQNTGELFF. CDR3 sequence (DNA): TGTGCCAGTAGTATTGGTCGGCTAGCGCAGAACACCGGGGAGCTGTTTTTT. This chain links TRBV19 with TRBJ2-2; D possibly corresponds to TRBD2 (6 bases). V gave up 3 bases and J gave up 1 base, with 15 bases separating them. The CDR3 is 17 amino acids. The germline CDR1 and CDR2 sequences are LNHDA and SQIVND (reference sequence). Based on the CDR3 plus reference TRBV19 and TRBJ2-2, the full variable domain is DGGITQSPKYLFRKEGQNVTLSCEQNLNHDAMYWYRQDPGQGLRLIYYSQIVNDFQKGDIAEGYSVSREKKESFPLTVTSAQKNPTAFYLCASSIGRLAQNTGELFFGEGSRLTVL.

The gene calls are TRBV7-2 and TRBJ2-1, with TRBD2 matching 7 bases. In germline, CDR1 is SGHTA, CDR2 FQGNSA. The CDR3 is 14 amino acids. The J segment lost 2 bases and the V segment lost 7 bases, leaving 5 bases of the junction unmatched. The CDR3 sequence is CASIGTTTYNEQFF. In DNA form, the CDR3 reads TGTGCCAGCATAGGGACTACCACCTACAATGAGCAGTTCTTC.